This TCR beta chain was retrieved from a study of long-term antiretroviral therapy in people with HIV. This CDR3 has 15 amino acids. The trim removed 5 bases at V and 7 bases at J, leaving 6 bases unmatched. Germline V gene data show CDR1 as MNHEY and CDR2 as SVGAGI. The authors ran the immunoSEQ assay, v3.0, at survey level. Using immunoSEQ multiplex PCR, the repertoire was profiled, and TCRdb retains in-frame clones only, with some absent. Of 19,000 or so clones in the sample, about four fifths were seen once. The clonotype was recovered from a young man with HIV. The chain employs TRBV6-5 and TRBJ1-6, with 9 bases aligning to TRBD1. The specimen was unsorted PBMCs, collected at the start of antiretroviral therapy. Written as DNA, the CDR3 is TGTGCCAGCAGTGCCTGGACAGGGGCCAATTCACCCCTCCACTTT. The encoded protein is CASSAWTGANSPLHF.